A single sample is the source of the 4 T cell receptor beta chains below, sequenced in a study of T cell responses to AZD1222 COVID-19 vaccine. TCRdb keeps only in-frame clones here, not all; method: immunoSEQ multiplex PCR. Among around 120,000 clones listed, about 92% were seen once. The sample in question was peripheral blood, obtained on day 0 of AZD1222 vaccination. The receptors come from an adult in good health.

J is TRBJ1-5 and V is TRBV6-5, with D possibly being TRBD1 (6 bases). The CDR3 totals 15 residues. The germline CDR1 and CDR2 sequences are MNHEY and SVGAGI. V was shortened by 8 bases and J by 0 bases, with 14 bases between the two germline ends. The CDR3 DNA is TGTGCCAGCGGATCCGGGACATTTAGCAATCAGCCCCAGCATTTT. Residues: CASGSGTFSNQPQHF.

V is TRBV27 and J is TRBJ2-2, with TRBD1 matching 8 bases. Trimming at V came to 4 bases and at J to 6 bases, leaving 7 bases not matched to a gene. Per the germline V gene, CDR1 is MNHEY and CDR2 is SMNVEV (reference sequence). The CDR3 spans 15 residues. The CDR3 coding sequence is TGTGCCAGCAGTTGGTCCGGGACAGGTTCCGGGGAGCTGTTTTTT. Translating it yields CASSWSGTGSGELFF.

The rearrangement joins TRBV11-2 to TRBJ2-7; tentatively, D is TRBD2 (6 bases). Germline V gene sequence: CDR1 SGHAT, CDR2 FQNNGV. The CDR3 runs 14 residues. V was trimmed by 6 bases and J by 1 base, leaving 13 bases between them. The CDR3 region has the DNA TGTGCCAGCAGTATTGGGGGGTTTTCCTACGAGCAGTACTTC. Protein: CASSIGGFSYEQYF.

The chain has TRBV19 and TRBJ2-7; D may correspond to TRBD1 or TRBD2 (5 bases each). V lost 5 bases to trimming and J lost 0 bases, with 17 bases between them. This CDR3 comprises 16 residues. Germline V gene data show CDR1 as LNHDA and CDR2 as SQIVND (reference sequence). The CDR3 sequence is CASSPRGRDGSYEQYF. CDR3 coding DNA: TGTGCCAGTAGTCCAAGGGGCCGGGACGGCTCCTACGAGCAGTACTTC. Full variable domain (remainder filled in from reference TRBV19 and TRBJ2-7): DGGITQSPKYLFRKEGQNVTLSCEQNLNHDAMYWYRQDPGQGLRLIYYSQIVNDFQKGDIAEGYSVSREKKESFPLTVTSAQKNPTAFYLCASSPRGRDGSYEQYFGPGTRLTVT.